These 21 T cell receptor beta chains came from one sample sequenced in a study of blood T cell repertoires in COVID-19 (dated by TCRdb to about 2020). The method behind the library was the immunoSEQ multiplex PCR assay. Entries here come from immuneACCESS through TCRdb and include only in-frame sequences with V and J called. Some clones fail to appear in such tables; in the studies checked, an unresolved V gene covers under half of the shortfall, and the cause of the remainder is unknown. Present in this sample are 85,000 to 130,000 clones, 80% to 90% of which were seen just once. The ten largest clones capture 2% to 3% of the sample. Sequencing was performed on PBMCs or T cells enriched from blood (not recorded which). The origin of the receptors is a woman between 50 and 59 years old who had recovered from COVID-19.

The chain employs TRBV28 and TRBJ2-7; tentative D call: TRBD2 (5 bases). The CDR3 sequence is 15 residues long. Germline CDR1 is MDHEN and CDR2 is SYDVKM. Trimming pared 6 bases from V and 0 bases from J, leaving 15 bases between. The DNA for the CDR3 is TGTGCCAGCAGCCCTCGGGGTTCCTACTCCTACGAGCAGTACTTC. Translated, it gives CASSPRGSYSYEQYF.

The chain carries TRBV5-6 and TRBJ2-5; 7 bases align to TRBD1. This CDR3 region has 17 residues. Germline CDR1 and CDR2: SGHDT and YYEEEE. The J segment lost 2 bases and the V segment lost 6 bases, leaving 16 bases of the junction unmatched. CDR3 coding DNA: TGTGCCAGCACATCAGATAAAACAGGGGTAGGGCAAGAGACCCAGTACTTC. Translation gives CASTSDKTGVGQETQYF.

This chain uses TRBV4-2 with TRBJ2-2; a possible D gene is TRBD2 (6 bases). The V gene lost 4 bases and the J gene lost 4 bases, with 13 bases spanning the gap. Germline V gene sequence: CDR1 LGHNA, CDR2 YNFKEQ. The CDR3 length is 15 residues. The CDR3 region has the DNA TGTGCCAGCAGCCCGCGACTAGATCGCACCGGGGAGCTGTTTTTT. It translates to CASSPRLDRTGELFF.

The gene calls are TRBV29-1 and TRBJ2-1, with D perhaps matching TRBD1 (6 bases). CDR1 is SQVTM and CDR2 is ANQGSEA in the germline V gene. The V and J ends lost 5 bases and 7 bases respectively, with 21 bases between them. The CDR3 spans 15 residues. CDR3 in DNA: TGCAGCGTTACCCCCTTCGACAGGCAGAGGAATGAGCAGTTCTTC. Translated, it gives CSVTPFDRQRNEQFF.

The rearrangement uses TRBV6-5 and TRBJ1-3, with D unresolved. Germline assignment: CDR1 MNHEY and CDR2 SVGAGI. V gave up 8 bases and J gave up 7 bases, with 9 bases separating them. There are 11 residues in the CDR3. CDR3 protein: CASGGSNTIYF. The CDR3 DNA follows: TGTGCCAGCGGAGGGAGTAACACCATATATTTT.

The V gene is TRBV14, the J gene TRBJ2-2, with 8 positions matching TRBD2. CDR1 and CDR2 from the germline V gene are SGHDN and FVKESK. V lost 1 base to trimming and J lost 6 bases; unmatched junction nucleotides: 4. This CDR3 spans 15 amino acids. The CDR3 DNA follows: TGTGCCAGCAGCCAAGTGGCGGGAGGAGCCGGGGAGCTGTTTTTT. As protein: CASSQVAGGAGELFF.

This clone was recorded a few times. The chain couples TRBV5-4 to TRBJ2-2; the D gene is possibly TRBD1 (6 bases). Trimming took 4 bases from V and 1 from J, leaving 8 bases between them. Looked up from germline, CDR1 is SGHNT and CDR2 is YYREEE (reference sequence). This CDR3 region has 14 residues. Here the CDR3 reads CASSATGNTGELFF. In DNA, the CDR3 is TGTGCCAGCAGCGCGACAGGGAACACCGGGGAGCTGTTTTTT.

The chain uses TRBV7-9 and TRBJ2-3; 11 nucleotides line up with TRBD2. CDR3 length: 15 amino acids. V trimming: 5 bases; J trimming: 4 bases; junction bases outside the gene matches: 5. Germline V gene lookup returns CDR1 SEHNR and CDR2 FQNEAQ (reference sequence). The CDR3 sequence is CASSVGTSGSDTQYF. In DNA, the CDR3 is TGTGCCAGCAGCGTCGGGACTAGCGGATCAGATACGCAGTATTTT.

This chain links TRBV13 with TRBJ2-6, with TRBD2 matching over 10 bases. From germline, CDR1 is PRHDT and CDR2 FYEKMQ (reference sequence). CDR3 length: 17 residues. Germline trimming cut 2 bases from V and 3 bases from J; bases unmatched to any gene: 4. The CDR3 nucleotides are TGTGCCAGCAGCTTACGGCTAGCGGGAGTTGGGGCCAACGTCCTGACTTTC. Translating gives CASSLRLAGVGANVLTF.

This chain uses TRBV5-1 with TRBJ1-2; no definite D call. V was clipped by 1 base and J by 2 bases, with 6 bases between them. The CDR3 extends over 13 amino acids. Germline lookup yields CDR1 SGHRS and CDR2 YFSETQ. Written as DNA, the CDR3 is TGCGCCAGCAGCTTGCTAATAAACTATGGCTACACCTTC. Translation: CASSLLINYGYTF.

This clone has just a few counts. The chain links TRBV28 to TRBJ1-1; 7 bases align to TRBD1. The junction had 6 bases not matched to a gene; V was cut back by 4 bases and J by 4 bases. Germline V gene lookup returns CDR1 MDHEN and CDR2 SYDVKM. There are 14 residues in the CDR3. CDR3 bases: TGTGCCAGCAGTTCCGGGACAGTTGGCACTGAAGCTTTCTTT. Translated: CASSSGTVGTEAFF.

The gene calls are TRBV15 and TRBJ2-1, with TRBD2 as a possible D gene (7 bases). CDR1 is LNHNV, CDR2 YYDKDF, per germline (reference sequence). The ends were cut back, 4 bases at V and 5 bases at J, with 12 bases in the middle. There are 14 residues in the CDR3. CDR3 residues: CATSNSGGHNEQFF. CDR3 bases: TGTGCCACCAGCAATTCGGGGGGCCACAATGAGCAGTTCTTC.

V gene TRBV3-1 (or the pseudogene TRBV3-2) combines with J gene TRBJ1-2; the D gene is possibly TRBD1 (6 bases). Trimming took 2 bases from V and 4 from J, leaving 8 bases between them. This CDR3 has 13 amino acids. Germline-derived CDR1 and CDR2 are LGHDT and YNNKEL (reference sequence). The CDR3 coding sequence is TGTGCCAGCAGCCAATTAGGGGGCTATGGCTACACCTTC. Translated, it gives CASSQLGGYGYTF.

The chain combines TRBV3-1 (or the pseudogene TRBV3-2) with TRBJ2-5, with 8 bases that match TRBD2. The germline CDR1 and CDR2 sequences are LGHDT and YNNKEL (reference sequence). CDR3 size: 17 residues. Losses at the gene ends were 3 bases for V and 0 bases for J; bases not matched to a gene: 9. The CDR3 here is CASSHNPATSDQETQYF. In DNA form, the CDR3 reads TGTGCCAGCAGCCATAACCCGGCGACTAGCGACCAAGAGACCCAGTACTTC.

The chain links TRBV6-5 to TRBJ1-2; 7 bases fit TRBD1. This CDR3 has 14 amino acids. Looked up from germline, CDR1 is MNHEY and CDR2 is SVGAGI. With 6 bases clipped from V and 0 bases from J, the junction kept 4 bases outside the gene matches. In DNA, the CDR3 is TGTGCCAGCAGGGAGGGGGCGGCTAACTATGGCTACACCTTC. Protein product: CASREGAANYGYTF.

In nucleotides, the CDR3 is TGCGCCAGCAGCTTGACAGTGAACACTGAAGCTTTCTTT. This gives the protein CASSLTVNTEAFF. This chain connects TRBV5-1 to TRBJ1-1; D gene ambiguous. Trimming left V 1 base short and J 0 bases short, with 4 bases between. This CDR3 comprises 13 residues. Germline assignment: CDR1 SGHRS and CDR2 YFSETQ.

The V gene is TRBV28, the J gene TRBJ2-5; maybe TRBD2 (7 bases). Germline CDR1 and CDR2: MDHEN and SYDVKM. The length of the CDR3 is 13 residues. V was shortened by 2 bases and J by 4 bases, with 8 bases between the two germline ends. The CDR3 spells CASSLGGAETQYF. For the CDR3, the DNA is TGTGCCAGCAGTTTAGGGGGGGCAGAGACCCAGTACTTC. The whole variable domain, filled in from reference TRBV28 and TRBJ2-5, reads DVKVTQSSRYLVKRTGEKVFLECVQDMDHENMFWYRQDPGLGLRLIYFSYDVKMKEKGDIPEGYSVSREKKERFSLILESASTNQTSMYLCASSLGGAETQYFGPGTRLLVL.

CDR3 nucleotide sequence: TGCGCCAGCAGCTTGGCCGGGACAGTCGATGAAAAACTGTTTTTT. It yields the protein CASSLAGTVDEKLFF. The chain employs TRBV5-1 and TRBJ1-4; 7 bases map to TRBD1. Germline CDR1 and CDR2: SGHRS and YFSETQ. The V segment lost 0 bases and the J segment 6 bases; nucleotides outside the gene matches: 5. The CDR3 runs to 15 residues.

This clone showed up just once. This chain uses TRBV27 with TRBJ1-6; D not certain. CDR1 is MNHEY and CDR2 is SMNVEV in the germline V gene (reference sequence). This CDR3 comprises 17 residues. Trimming left V 2 bases short and J 7 bases short, with 18 bases between. The CDR3 DNA sequence: TGTGCCAGCAGTTTACTTCCGACGGGTGGAACAAATTCACCCCTCCACTTT. Its translation: CASSLLPTGGTNSPLHF.

The rearrangement joins TRBV6-5 to TRBJ2-1; 13 bases agree with TRBD2. Germline loops: CDR1 MNHEY, CDR2 SVGAGI. The CDR3 is made up of 15 amino acids. J gave up 7 bases and V 8 bases, and 8 bases lay outside the gene matches. The CDR3 DNA sequence: TGTGCCAGCGGGGGAGAGACTAGCGGGAGGAATGAGCAGTTCTTC. It encodes CASGGETSGRNEQFF.

The V call is TRBV3-1 (or the pseudogene TRBV3-2), the J call TRBJ1-5; TRBD1 aligns across 12 bases. The length of the CDR3 is 14 residues. Looked up from germline, CDR1 is LGHDT and CDR2 is YNNKEL (reference sequence). V shed 5 bases, J shed 7 bases, and the junction held 3 bases outside the gene matches. The CDR3 region is CASSGTGGRQPQHF. CDR3 coding DNA: TGTGCCAGCAGCGGGACAGGGGGCAGGCAGCCCCAGCATTTT.